This TCR beta chain stems from a study of metastatic and nonmetastatic thyroid tumors. Study-level background: Repertoire comparison spanned blood and tumor or nodule tissue of malignant and benign thyroid patients. Study-level points and caveats: Significantly higher TCR beta diversity was reportedly seen in malignant thyroid tumors than benign nodules, in blood and tumor.

Under the authors' procedure: For papillary thyroid cancer, a distant-metastasis classifier was constructed from CDR3 differences observed across clinicopathological groups. TCRdb reanalyzed the PCR reads with MiXCR. The V and J calls come from TCRdb's annotation, not from the publication. The sample records tens of thousands of clones, around 14% being singletons. The CDR3 is 16 residues long. With V trimmed by 0 bases and J by 5 bases, 4 bases remained unmatched. Germline CDR1 reads SGHNT; CDR2 reads YYREEE (reference sequence). Not a single patient had been given any form of treatment at any point before undergoing thyroid surgery. This clone was seen ten or more times. Its antigen is not identified.

The sequenced material came from blood. The V gene is TRBV5-4, the J gene TRBJ2-3; 12 positions match TRBD2. The clonotype comes from a female donor with papillary thyroid cancer or a benign thyroid nodule (not recorded which). Some clones in this sample may be carry-over from other donors' samples. The CDR3 DNA follows: TGTGCCAGCAGCTTGGAGACTAGCGGGAGTGGAGATACGCAGTATTTT. Translating gives CASSLETSGSGDTQYF.